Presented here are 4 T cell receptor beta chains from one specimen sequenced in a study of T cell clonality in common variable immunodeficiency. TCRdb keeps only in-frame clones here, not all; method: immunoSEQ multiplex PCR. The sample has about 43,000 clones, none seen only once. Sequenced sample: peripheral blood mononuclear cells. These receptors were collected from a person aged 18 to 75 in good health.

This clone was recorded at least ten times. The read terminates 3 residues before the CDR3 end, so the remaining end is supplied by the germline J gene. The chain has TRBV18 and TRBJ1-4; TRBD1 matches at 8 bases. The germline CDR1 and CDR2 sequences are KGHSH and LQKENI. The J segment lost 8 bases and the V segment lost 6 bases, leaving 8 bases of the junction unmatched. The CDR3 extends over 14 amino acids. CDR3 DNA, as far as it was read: TGTGCCAGCTCCAGGGGACAGGTCCCGGAAAAA. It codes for CASSRGQVPEK. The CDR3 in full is CASSRGQVPEKLFF.

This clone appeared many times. Partial CDR3 DNA: TGTGCCAGTAGCTTAAGACAGGGAGAA. Translated: CASSLRQGE. The whole CDR3 protein reads CASSLRQGEAFF. J is TRBJ1-1 and V is TRBV19; 7 bases fit TRBD1. The CDR3 is cut off 3 residues early in the read; its end comes from the germline J gene. Germline loops: CDR1 LNHDA, CDR2 SQIVND (reference sequence). CDR3 length: 12 amino acids.

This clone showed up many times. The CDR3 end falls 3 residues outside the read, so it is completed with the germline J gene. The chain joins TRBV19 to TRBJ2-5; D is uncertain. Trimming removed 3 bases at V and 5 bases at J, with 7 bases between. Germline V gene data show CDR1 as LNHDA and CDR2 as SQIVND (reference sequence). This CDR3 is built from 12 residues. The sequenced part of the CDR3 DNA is TGTGCCAGTAGTATGTCAAGGGAGACC. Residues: CASSMSRET. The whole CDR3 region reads CASSMSRETQYF.

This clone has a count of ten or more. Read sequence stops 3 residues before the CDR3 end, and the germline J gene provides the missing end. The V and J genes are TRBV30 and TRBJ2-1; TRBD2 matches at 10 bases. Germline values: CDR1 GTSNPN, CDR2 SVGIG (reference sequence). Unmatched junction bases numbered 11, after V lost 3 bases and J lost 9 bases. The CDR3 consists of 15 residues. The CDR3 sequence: CAWSRGLAGVSEQFF. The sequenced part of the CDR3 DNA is TGTGCCTGGAGCCGGGGGCTAGCGGGAGTCAGTGAG.